This T cell receptor beta chain was sequenced in a study of control samples from healthy donors and cancer patients (dated by TCRdb to 2020 to 2021). There are 16 amino acids in the CDR3, from cysteine to phenylalanine inclusive. Only the CDR3 DNA is retained, 48 bases long and in frame from the first base. CDR1 and CDR2, looked up from the germline V gene (reference sequence), are MNHNY and SVGAGI. The germline V and J ends show losses of 0 bases and 7 bases respectively, and no gene match explains 11 bases of the junction. Remarks on this clone: The antigen it recognizes is unknown. No base-level quality is on record; no much larger clone is a single base apart.

The library was produced with the immunoSEQ multiplex PCR assay. In TCRdb, the immuneACCESS table is reduced to in-frame sequences with V and J assigned. These tables do not hold every clone; where another copy was compared, an unresolved V gene accounts for under half, and the others remain unexplained. Within this sample are about 120,000 clones, with around 92% of them counted one time only. The ten top clones hold almost 40% of the sample. The receptor's source is a man between 45 and 60 years old in good health. Sequenced: blood. The chain links TRBV6-6 with TRBJ2-7; 8 bases in the middle match TRBD1. The CDR3 reads CASSYSLGQGTTEQYF. The bases read TGTGCCAGCAGTTACTCGTTAGGACAGGGAACCACAGAGCAGTACTTC.